One sample yielded the 14 T cell receptor beta chains listed below, sequenced in a study of radiotherapy plus CTLA-4 blockade in lung cancer. Data came from immunoSEQ multiplex PCR; TCRdb stores just in-frame clones and leaves some out. This table has 12,000 or so clones, roughly 80% appearing once. This material consisted of peripheral blood, taken from a patient treated with radiotherapy plus ipilimumab. The receptors stem from a human donor with non-small cell lung cancer that progressed on radiotherapy plus ipilimumab.

The rearrangement joins TRBV2 to TRBJ2-3; 8 bases are shared with TRBD2. Germline CDR1 is SNHLY and CDR2 is FYNNEI. This CDR3 comprises 15 residues. J was trimmed by 6 bases and V by 8 bases; bases with no gene match: 13. DNA for the CDR3: TGTGCCAGCTGGAGCGGGGGCTCTCCGGGGGATACGCAGTATTTT. Protein sequence: CASWSGGSPGDTQYF.

The chain recombines TRBV19 with TRBJ1-2; weak D call: TRBD1 (5 bases). Per germline, CDR1 LNHDA and CDR2 SQIVND (reference sequence). Trimming pared 8 bases from V and 8 bases from J, leaving 18 bases between. This CDR3 is 13 amino acids long. CDR3 bases: TGTGCCAGTGGAGCAGGCGGGGGGTACGGCTACACCTTC. It codes for CASGAGGGYGYTF.

Here the CDR3 DNA reads TGTGCCAGCAGCTTAGGACCCCATCCCCTTTATGGCTACACCTTC. It translates to CASSLGPHPLYGYTF. The chain uses TRBV11-1 and TRBJ1-2; D gene unclear. Trimming removed 1 base from V and 5 bases from J, with 14 bases in between. CDR1 is SGHAT, CDR2 FQDESV, per germline (reference sequence). The CDR3 is 15 residues long.

V gene TRBV19 combines with J gene TRBJ1-5, with D hard to call. In germline, CDR1 is LNHDA, CDR2 SQIVND (reference sequence). V was cut by 2 bases and J by 4 bases, with 3 bases left in between. The CDR3 totals 12 residues. The CDR3 DNA reads as TGTGCCAGTAGTATACCTAATCAGCCCCAGCATTTT. It translates to CASSIPNQPQHF.

The chain combines TRBV5-5 with TRBJ1-5; D remains ambiguous. This CDR3 region has 16 residues. V dropped 0 bases and J dropped 2 bases, with 12 bases sitting between them. Germline V CDR1 and CDR2: SGHKS, YYEKEE (reference sequence). As DNA, the CDR3 is TGTGCCAGCAGCTTGGAGAGTAGGTCAGGCAATCAGCCCCAGCATTTT. This encodes CASSLESRSGNQPQHF.

This clone was detected once. The chain joins TRBV28 to TRBJ2-7; D is undetermined. Germline values: CDR1 MDHEN, CDR2 SYDVKM. The CDR3 has 16 residues. V was trimmed by 3 bases and J by 2 bases, leaving 17 bases between them. The DNA for the CDR3 is TGTGCCAGCAGTTTCTTTGTTGCGGCTGCGACCTACGAGCAGTACTTC. This codes for CASSFFVAAATYEQYF.

The chain has TRBV7-6 and TRBJ2-3; no clear D gene. This CDR3 is 13 amino acids long. The V end was cut by 8 bases, the J end by 0 bases, with 9 bases between. Germline V gene sequence: CDR1 SGHVS, CDR2 FNYEAQ. DNA of the CDR3: TGTGCCAGCGCGTTAGTAAGCACAGATACGCAGTATTTT. This translates into CASALVSTDTQYF. Drawing the rest from reference TRBV7-6 and TRBJ2-3, the complete variable domain is GAGVSQSPRYKVTKRGQDVALRCDPISGHVSLYWYRQALGQGPEFLTYFNYEAQQDKSGLPNDRFSAERPEGSISTLTIQRTEQRDSAMYRCASALVSTDTQYFGPGTRLTVL.

This sequence joins TRBV27 and TRBJ1-2; TRBD1 matches at 9 bases. With V trimmed by 0 bases and J by 7 bases, 9 bases remained unmatched. The germline gives CDR1 MNHEY, CDR2 SMNVEV (reference sequence). The CDR3 runs 16 residues. Here the CDR3 DNA reads TGTGCCAGCAGTTTATCATGGGGACAGGGATCAGGTGGCTACACCTTC. This translates into CASSLSWGQGSGGYTF.

The V call is TRBV9, the J call TRBJ2-2; the match to TRBD2 covers 15 bases. The V gene end was trimmed by 4 bases and the J gene end by 6 bases; junction bases not matched to a gene: 13. The CDR3 runs to 19 residues. Germline CDR1 and CDR2: SGDLS and YYNGEE. The CDR3 protein is CASSPGLAGGASGSGELFF. CDR3 nucleotides: TGTGCCAGCAGCCCCGGACTAGCGGGGGGGGCCTCGGGGTCCGGGGAGCTGTTTTTT.

This chain links TRBV4-1 with TRBJ2-1, with TRBD2 matching over 9 bases. The CDR3 is 17 residues long. With 1 base clipped from V and 3 bases from J, the junction kept 7 bases outside the gene matches. Germline-derived CDR1 and CDR2 are MGHRA and YSYEKL. CDR3 sequence reads: CASSQVSLRGGYNEQFF. In DNA form, the CDR3 reads TGCGCCAGCAGCCAAGTGTCGTTGCGGGGGGGCTACAATGAGCAGTTCTTC.

The chain is built from TRBV19 and TRBJ1-2; 7 bases map to TRBD1. The CDR3 covers 13 residues. The J segment lost 7 bases and the V segment lost 7 bases, leaving 9 bases of the junction unmatched. Germline V gives CDR1 LNHDA, CDR2 SQIVND (reference sequence). The CDR3 region is CASTSTGDGGYTF. DNA of the CDR3: TGTGCCAGTACATCAACAGGGGATGGTGGCTACACCTTC. The variable domain in full, completed from reference TRBV19 and TRBJ1-2, reads DGGITQSPKYLFRKEGQNVTLSCEQNLNHDAMYWYRQDPGQGLRLIYYSQIVNDFQKGDIAEGYSVSREKKESFPLTVTSAQKNPTAFYLCASTSTGDGGYTFGSGTRLTVV.

The rearrangement links TRBV7-2 to TRBJ2-5; unclear D gene. The CDR3 consists of 13 residues. Germline-derived CDR1 and CDR2 are SGHTA and FQGNSA. Trimming left V 3 bases short and J 4 bases short, with 9 bases between. The CDR3 DNA reads as TGTGCCAGCAGCTTCCGGGCGTTAGAGACCCAGTACTTC. It translates to CASSFRALETQYF.

The chain has TRBV5-6 and TRBJ2-7, with a tentative D call TRBD1 (6 bases). CDR1 and CDR2 from the germline V gene are SGHDT and YYEEEE. The CDR3 spans 13 residues. V dropped 1 base and J dropped 3 bases, with 8 bases sitting between them. The CDR3 spells CASSLNRVYEQYF. The DNA for the CDR3 is TGTGCCAGCAGCTTGAACAGGGTCTACGAGCAGTACTTC.

This chain links TRBV29-1 with TRBJ1-1; D call uncertain. V was shortened by 4 bases and J by 8 bases, with 8 bases between the two germline ends. Germline lookup yields CDR1 SQVTM and CDR2 ANQGSEA. The CDR3 is 10 residues long. CDR3 nucleotide sequence: TGCAGCGTTGTGTTAAGGGAAGCTTTCTTT. Protein sequence: CSVVLREAFF.